Detailed here is one T cell receptor (beta chain). Its specificity is unknown. The entry originates in a study of cytomegalovirus exposure and HLA in healthy donors. Findings and caveats of the study: The study flagged 150 to 200 TCR beta chains as cytomegalovirus-associated. Later analysis showed most CMV-associated TCR beta chains appearing HLA-restricted. Later work associated approximately 17,000 TCR beta sequences with HLA alleles at 0.05 false discovery rate. A link between a missense DCLRE1C variant and TCR beta V- and J-gene trimming emerged from a later analysis.

Researchers ran the PCR with 60 Vbeta and 13 Jbeta primers. TCRdb's table, derived via immunoSEQ multiplex PCR, lists solely in-frame clones and lacks some. Here the sample spans 150,000 to 200,000 clones, roughly 83% being singletons. The CDR3 length is 15 residues. Germline assignment: CDR1 MDHEN and CDR2 SYDVKM. V was clipped by 5 bases and J by 6 bases; unmatched bases: 9. The sequenced sample was PBMCs. The genes are TRBV28 and TRBJ2-1; 8 bases agree with TRBD1. This clonotype originated in a woman aged 45 to 65 in good health and CMV-seronegative. CDR3 nucleotides: TGTGCCAGCAGTCCTCAGGGGGCGCAGTCCAATGAGCAGTTCTTC. The encoded protein is CASSPQGAQSNEQFF.